The 3 T cell receptor beta chains reported below all come from one sample, sequenced in a study of blood T cell repertoires in COVID-19. Repertoires were generated with immunoSEQ multiplex PCR, while TCRdb's copy carries only in-frame clones and drops some. The sample records about 64,000 clones, just over 85% being singletons. Sequenced: peripheral blood. The receptor set was obtained from a man aged 40-55 years with acute or convalescent COVID-19.

This rearrangement joins TRBV2 to TRBJ2-6, with D perhaps matching TRBD1 (5 bases). The CDR3 runs to 16 residues. CDR1 is SNHLY and CDR2 is FYNNEI in the germline V gene. V shed 2 bases and J shed 6 bases, with 14 bases lying between them. DNA of the CDR3: TGTGCCAGCAGTGAAAATCAGGGTTCGGTGGCCAACGTCCTGACTTTC. Residues: CASSENQGSVANVLTF.

CDR3 nucleotide sequence: TGTGCCAGCAGCTTCGAGACAGAAGGGAACACCATATATTTT. It translates to CASSFETEGNTIYF. V gene TRBV9 combines with J gene TRBJ1-3; D may be TRBD1 (5 bases). The V end lost 4 bases, the J end lost 7 bases, and 15 bases lay between the germline ends. This CDR3 has 14 residues. Germline V gene lookup returns CDR1 SGDLS and CDR2 YYNGEE.

In this sample, this clone turned up once. V usage is TRBV2 and J usage is TRBJ2-5, with TRBD2 identical over 8 bases. The CDR3 runs 15 residues. J gave up 1 base and V 4 bases, and 5 bases lay outside the gene matches. CDR1 SNHLY and CDR2 FYNNEI come from the germline V gene. CDR3 region: CASSVLRGGQETQYF. The CDR3 DNA follows: TGTGCCAGCAGTGTTCTCCGGGGGGGCCAAGAGACCCAGTACTTC. Full variable domain (outside the CDR3, taken from reference TRBV2 and TRBJ2-5): EPEVTQTPSHQVTQMGQEVILRCVPISNHLYFYWYRQILGQKVEFLVSFYNNEISEKSEIFDDQFSVERPDGSNFTLKIRSTKLEDSAMYFCASSVLRGGQETQYFGPGTRLLVL.